The present T cell receptor beta chain was sequenced within a study of beta chain features in type 1 diabetes. Study-level results: Across patients, naive, central memory and Treg TCRB repertoires exhibited apparently greater similarity than was observed across healthy donors. A moderate, significant TCRB CDR3 shortening appeared in type 1 diabetes across four CD4+ subsets. Resolution of whether HLA type affects TCRB rearrangement was not achieved here.

V lost 4 bases to trimming and J lost 1 base, with 6 bases between them. CDR3 length: 13 residues. Germline CDR1 reads SGHNT; CDR2 reads YYREEE (reference sequence). Markers CD45RO/CCR7/CD25/CD127/CD95/CD27 served to sort CD4+ naive, central memory, regulatory and stem cell-like memory cells. This clone was observed a handful of times. Its antigen is still unknown. Sequenced material consisted of expressed TCRB transcripts (all of the isolated RNA was reverse transcribed). Assay used: immunoSEQ multiplex PCR; TCRdb lists only in-frame clones, some missing. The sample contains about 470,000 clones, approximately 30% of which appear only once.

The sequenced sample was naive CD4+ T cells from blood. The chain couples TRBV5-4 to TRBJ2-4; D is tentatively TRBD1 or TRBD2 (5 bases each). The receptor comes from a man aged 18 to 30 in good health. The CDR3 DNA is TGTGCCAGCAGCGGGGACGCCAAAAACATTCAGTACTTC. This gives the protein CASSGDAKNIQYF.